This T cell receptor (beta chain) appears in the sequencing data of a study of cytomegalovirus exposure and HLA in healthy donors. Regarding the study as a whole: A few CMV-associated chains were confirmed in vitro to be specific for CMV antigens.

Researchers ran the PCR with 60 Vbeta and 13 Jbeta primers. The table came from immunoSEQ multiplex PCR; TCRdb's copy has only in-frame clones and leaves some out. Of about 180,000 clones listed, 70% to 85% were seen once; the top ten hold 1.2%. This clone is a singleton in its sample. Antigen: not known. CDR3 length: 17 amino acids. Specimen: PBMCs. The genes are TRBV7-5 and TRBJ1-2; the table's D gene call, TRBD1, was not cross checked with the DNA. TRBV7-5 is given as a pseudogene. The sequence was obtained from a girl aged 2 to 9 in good health and CMV-seropositive. This chain's CDR3 is CARRLNNDRDRGCGYTF. CDR3 DNA sequence: TGTGCCAGAAGGTTAAACAACGACCGGGACAGGGGTTGTGGCTACACCTTC.